These 6 T cell receptor beta chains were all obtained from the same sample, sequenced in a study of blood T cells in healthy people across ages. Next came a second PCR, run for roughly 7 to 12 cycles, which used a sample-barcoded 5' primer along with a J-beta primer mix. From the 5' RACE reads, TCRdb called clonotypes with MiXCR, one entry per CDR3 protein. This table has some 900,000 distinct CDR3 sequences, around 28% appearing once. Sequencing used blood. Receptors originate from a woman of 80 years or more in good health.

About this clonotype: A clone one base away is much larger, so this may be a read error. The chain couples TRBV12-3 or TRBV12-4 to TRBJ1-1; TRBD1 matches 9 bases. The CDR3 has 17 amino acids. The CDR3 coding sequence is TGTGCCAGCACCCGTTGGGGGACAGGGCACATGAACACTAAAGCTTTCTTT. Its protein is CASTRWGTGHMNTKAFF.

This clonotype was counted at least ten times. This rearrangement joins TRBV12-3 or TRBV12-4 to TRBJ2-5; D may be TRBD2 (6 bases). Deletions cut 5 bases from V and 7 bases from J, with 17 bases between. CDR3 length equals 14 residues. The CDR3 reads CASSLTEGGGTQYF. The CDR3 DNA reads as TGTGCCAGCAGTCTCACGGAGGGTGGAGGGACCCAGTACTTC.

As concerns this clonotype: One end of the junction fails to match germline, which may point to a read error. In DNA, the CDR3 is TGTGTCAGCAGCCAAACAGGGAATTCACCCCTCCACTTT. It specifies CVSSQTGNSPLHF. The chain recombines TRBV3-1 with TRBJ1-6, with D tentatively TRBD1 (6 bases). The CDR3 totals 13 residues. Germline CDR1 is LGHDT and CDR2 is YNNKEL (reference sequence). The full variable domain, in which reference TRBV3-1 and TRBJ1-6 provide the parts outside the CDR3, is DTAVSQTPKYLVTQMGNDKSIKCEQNLGHDTMYWYKQDSKKFLKIMFSYNNKELIINETVPNRFSPKSPDKAHLNLHINSLELGDSAVYFCVSSQTGNSPLHFGNGTRLTVT.

This chain connects TRBV5-1 to TRBJ2-1; the D is unclear. The DNA end lines up better with TRBJ2-7; the J call may be wrong. Per the germline V gene, CDR1 is SGHRS and CDR2 is YFSETQ. The CDR3 runs to 15 residues. CDR3 amino acids: CASSLPTGPYNEQYF. In nucleotides, the CDR3 is TGCGCCAGCAGCCTGCCGACCGGTCCCTACAATGAGCAGTACTTC.

This clonotype appeared a few times. V and J are TRBV6-2 or TRBV6-3 and TRBJ1-6; D is unresolved. CDR1 and CDR2 from the germline V gene are MNHEY and SVGEGT. This CDR3 contains 15 residues. Between the trimmed V and J ends, which lost 8 bases and 9 bases, there was a span of 20 bases. The CDR3 region is CASSDRKGMRSPLHF. The DNA of the CDR3 is TGTGCCAGCTCTGACCGAAAGGGTATGCGTTCACCCCTCCACTTT.

This clonotype turned up a few times. This chain joins TRBV9 and TRBJ2-1; the match to TRBD2 covers 14 bases. The germline CDR1 and CDR2 sequences are SGDLS and YYNGEE. The V and J ends lost 3 bases and 0 bases, in that order; junction bases with no gene match: 8. The CDR3 covers 19 residues. CDR3 coding DNA: TGTGCCAGCAGCGCCGGGACTAGCGGGGGCTATAGCTCCTACAATGAGCAGTTCTTC. Encoded protein: CASSAGTSGGYSSYNEQFF.